This entry concerns a single T cell receptor (beta chain). Assay used: immunoSEQ multiplex PCR; TCRdb lists only in-frame clones, some missing. The table lists some 93,000 clones, approximately 95% of them singletons, with more than 0.2% in the top ten. This sample was taken from a study of technical replicates of blood from a handful of donors. This CDR3 region has 16 residues. Germline V lookup: CDR1 LGHNT, CDR2 FRNRAP. With 5 bases removed from V and 0 bases from J, the gap between germline ends came to 14 bases. This TCR was sampled from a human donor in good health. Sequencing was performed on T cells isolated from PBMCs. V usage is TRBV12-5 and J usage is TRBJ1-5, with a tentative D call TRBD1 (5 bases). The CDR3 loop is CASGLTRGVSNQPQHF. CDR3 nucleotides: TGTGCTAGTGGTCTCACACGGGGGGTTAGCAATCAGCCCCAGCATTTT.